This record concerns one T cell receptor beta chain sequence. This entry is derived from a study of T-cell reconstitution after alpha-beta-depleted transplantation in children. Unique molecular identifiers featured in how the TCRbeta library was prepared. TCRdb redid the calling of the PCR reads with MiXCR, one entry per CDR3 protein. The sample records 150,000 to 200,000 distinct CDR3 sequences, just over 14% being singletons. The CDR3 length is 12 residues. Germline assignment: CDR1 SQVTM and CDR2 ANQGSEA. The V and J ends lost 0 bases and 10 bases respectively, with 12 bases between them. The specimen was PBMCs from the stem cell graft donor, collected from the stem cell graft. This TCR was recovered from a human donor who donated a stem cell graft to a child with acute lymphoblastic leukemia. The V gene is TRBV29-1, the J gene TRBJ1-1; maybe TRBD1 (6 bases). The CDR3 region is CSVEDRGDRAFF. The CDR3 DNA reads TGCAGCGTTGAAGACAGGGGTGATAGAGCTTTCTTT. The entire variable domain, with the rest obtained from reference TRBV29-1 and TRBJ1-1, is as follows: SAVISQKPSRDICQRGTSLTIQCQVDSQVTMMFWYRQQPGQSLTLIATANQGSEATYESGFVIDKFPISRPNLTFSTLTVSNMSPEDSSIYLCSVEDRGDRAFFGQGTRLTVV.